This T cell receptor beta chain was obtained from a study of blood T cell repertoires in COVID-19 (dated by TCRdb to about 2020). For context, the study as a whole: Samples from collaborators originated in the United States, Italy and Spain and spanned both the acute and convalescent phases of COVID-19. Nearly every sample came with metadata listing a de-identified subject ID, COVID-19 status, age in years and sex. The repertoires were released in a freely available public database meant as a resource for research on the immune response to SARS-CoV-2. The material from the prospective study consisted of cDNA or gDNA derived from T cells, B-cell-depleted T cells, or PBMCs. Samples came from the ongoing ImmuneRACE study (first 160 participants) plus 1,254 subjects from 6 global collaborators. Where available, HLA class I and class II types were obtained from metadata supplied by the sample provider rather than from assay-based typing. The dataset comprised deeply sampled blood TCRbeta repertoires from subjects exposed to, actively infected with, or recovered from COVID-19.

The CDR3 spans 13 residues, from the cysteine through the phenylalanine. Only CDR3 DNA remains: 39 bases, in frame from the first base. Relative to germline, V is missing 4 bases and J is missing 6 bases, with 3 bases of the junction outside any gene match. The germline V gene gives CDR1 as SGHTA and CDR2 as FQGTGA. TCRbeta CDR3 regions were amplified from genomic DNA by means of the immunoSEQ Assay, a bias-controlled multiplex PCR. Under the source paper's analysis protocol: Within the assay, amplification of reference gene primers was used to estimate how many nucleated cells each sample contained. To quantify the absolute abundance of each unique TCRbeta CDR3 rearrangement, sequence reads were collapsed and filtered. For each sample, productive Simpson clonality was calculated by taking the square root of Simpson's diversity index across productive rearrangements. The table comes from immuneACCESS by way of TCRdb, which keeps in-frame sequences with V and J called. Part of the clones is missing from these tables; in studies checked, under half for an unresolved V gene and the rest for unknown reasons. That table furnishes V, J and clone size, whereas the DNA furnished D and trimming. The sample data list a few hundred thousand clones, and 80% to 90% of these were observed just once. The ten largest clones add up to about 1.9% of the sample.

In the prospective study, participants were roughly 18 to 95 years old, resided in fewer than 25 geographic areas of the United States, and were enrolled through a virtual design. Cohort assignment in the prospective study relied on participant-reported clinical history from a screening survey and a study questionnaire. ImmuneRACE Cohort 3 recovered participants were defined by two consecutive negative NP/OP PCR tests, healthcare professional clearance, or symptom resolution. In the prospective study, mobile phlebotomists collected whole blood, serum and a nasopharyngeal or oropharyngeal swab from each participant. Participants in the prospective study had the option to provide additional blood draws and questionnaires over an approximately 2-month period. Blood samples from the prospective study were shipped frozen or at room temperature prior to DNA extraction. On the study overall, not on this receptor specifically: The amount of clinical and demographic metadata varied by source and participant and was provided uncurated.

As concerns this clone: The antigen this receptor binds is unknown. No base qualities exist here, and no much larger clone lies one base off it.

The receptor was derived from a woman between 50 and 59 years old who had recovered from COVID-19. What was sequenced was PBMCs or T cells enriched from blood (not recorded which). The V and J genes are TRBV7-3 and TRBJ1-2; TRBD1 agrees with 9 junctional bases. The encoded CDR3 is CASSSGTGNGYTF. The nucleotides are TGTGCCAGCAGCTCCGGGACAGGGAATGGCTACACCTTC. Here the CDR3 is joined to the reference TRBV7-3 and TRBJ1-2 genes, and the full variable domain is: GAGVSQTPSNKVTEKGKYVELRCDPISGHTALYWYRQSLGQGPEFLIYFQGTGAADDSGLPNDRFFAVRPEGSVSTLKIQRTERGDSAVYLCASSSGTGNGYTFGSGTRLTVV.